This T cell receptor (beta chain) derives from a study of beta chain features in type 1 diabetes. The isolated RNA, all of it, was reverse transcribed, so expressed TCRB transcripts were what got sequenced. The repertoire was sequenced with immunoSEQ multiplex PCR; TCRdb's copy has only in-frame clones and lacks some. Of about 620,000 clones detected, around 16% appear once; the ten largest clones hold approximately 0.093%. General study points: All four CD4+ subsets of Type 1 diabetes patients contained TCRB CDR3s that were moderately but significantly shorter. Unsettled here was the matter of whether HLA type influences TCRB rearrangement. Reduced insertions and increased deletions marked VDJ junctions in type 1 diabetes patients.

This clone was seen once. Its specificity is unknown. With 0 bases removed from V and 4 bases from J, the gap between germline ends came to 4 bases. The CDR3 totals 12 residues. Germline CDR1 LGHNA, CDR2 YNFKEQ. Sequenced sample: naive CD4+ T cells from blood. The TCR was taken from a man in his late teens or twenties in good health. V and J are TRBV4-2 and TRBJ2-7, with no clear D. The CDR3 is CASSQDLYEQYF. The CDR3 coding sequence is TGTGCCAGCAGCCAAGATCTTTACGAGCAGTACTTC.